This record concerns one TCR beta chain sequence. Its antigen is currently unknown. These data are taken from a study of cytomegalovirus exposure and HLA in healthy donors. Findings of the study overall: In a later analysis, specific HLA alleles were associated with 15,000 to 20,000 TCR beta sequences at a 0.05 false discovery rate.

This CDR3 comprises 12 residues. Germline-derived CDR1 and CDR2 are SNHLY and FYNNEI. V was pared by 10 bases and J by 2 bases, with 11 bases between. The PCR used 60 Vbeta and 13 Jbeta primers. The assay was immunoSEQ multiplex PCR, and TCRdb's table has in-frame clones only and misses some. This table holds 150,000 to 200,000 clones, around 82% found once. The sample comprised PBMCs. The gene calls are TRBV2 and TRBJ1-2; D remains ambiguous. This TCR was sampled from a woman aged 45-59 years in good health and CMV-seropositive. This chain's CDR3 is CATLTQNYGYTF. Written as DNA, the CDR3 is TGTGCCACCCTGACACAGAACTATGGCTACACCTTC.